These T cell receptor beta chains were read from a single sample in a study of CD8 T cells in ankylosing spondylitis. TCRdb re-derived calls from the 5' RACE reads in MiXCR, one entry per CDR3 protein. The data show 190,000 or so distinct CDR3 sequences, with 9.5% to 15% seen just once and approximately 17% held by the top ten. The sample consisted of blood, either unsorted or a sorted T cell fraction (not recorded which). The receptors shown here come from a male donor with ankylosing spondylitis or in good health (not recorded which). CDR3s include the opening cysteine and the closing phenylalanine or tryptophan. D genes are given only for firm matches. The size entry is marked missing in some rows and otherwise reads once, few, many or a size class.

V gene	J gene	clone size	D gene	CDR3 DNA	CDR3 protein
TRBV20-1	TRBJ2-7	few	.	TGCAGTGCTCGCCTCCAGGCGGACCCTGCCTACGAGCAGTACTTC	CSARLQADPAYEQYF
TRBV20-1	TRBJ2-3	.	.	TGCAGTGCTACGACCCGCACAGATACGCAGTATTTT	CSATTRTDTQYF
TRBV2	TRBJ2-5	many	TRBD2	TGTGCCAGCAGTGGAGAAAGGACTAGCGGGACTGAAGAGACCCAGTACTTC	CASSGERTSGTEETQYF
TRBV6-4	TRBJ2-3	few	TRBD1	TGTGCCAGCAGTGACGGACAGGCCACAGATACGCAGTATTTT	CASSDGQATDTQYF
TRBV19	TRBJ1-1	few	.	TGTGCCAGTCGGGACGGTATGAACACTGAAGCTTTCTTT	CASRDGMNTEAFF
TRBV5-5	TRBJ1-5	few	.	TGTGCCAGCAGCTTGGGATCCGGGGCCGGTCAGCCCCAGCATTTT	CASSLGSGAGQPQHF
TRBV2	TRBJ1-1	.	.	TGTGCCAGCAGTGAAGATAATAGGGGGAACACTGAAGCTTTCTTT	CASSEDNRGNTEAFF
TRBV4-2	TRBJ2-3	few	TRBD2	TGTGCCAGCAGCCAGGGACTAGACGACTCTAGCACAGATACGCAGTATTTT	CASSQGLDDSSTDTQYF
TRBV15	TRBJ1-6	many	.	TGTGCCACCAGCATTGACGGAAGACCCCTCCACTTT	CATSIDGRPLHF
TRBV12-3/TRBV12-4	TRBJ2-2	.	.	TGTGCCAGCAGCGCAGTTACGAACACCGGGGAGCTGTTTTTT	CASSAVTNTGELFF
TRBV4-1	TRBJ1-4	few	.	TGCGCCAGCAGCCAAAGGGACGGGGACGAAAAACTGTTTTTT	CASSQRDGDEKLFF
TRBV7-9	TRBJ1-1	.	TRBD1	TGTGCCAGCAGCTCACCTGACAGGGACACTGAAGCTTTCTTT	CASSSPDRDTEAFF
TRBV30	TRBJ2-4	few	.	TGTGCCTGGAGTCCAGACAGTTACAAAAACATTCAGTACTTC	CAWSPDSYKNIQYF
TRBV20-1	TRBJ2-1	.	.	TGCAGTGCCGAGAAAGGAAGTGGCAATGAGCAGTTCTTC	CSAEKGSGNEQFF
TRBV5-1	TRBJ2-2	.	TRBD1	TGCGCCAGCAGCTTCTCGGACAGGGAAGCTGGCGGGGAGCTGTTTTTT	CASSFSDREAGGELFF
TRBV3-1	TRBJ2-5	many	TRBD1	TGTGCCAGCAACCTGGGATCTCCGGGACAGGGGCAAGAGACCCAGTACTTC	CASNLGSPGQGQETQYF
TRBV6-1	TRBJ2-7	few	.	TGTGCCAGCGCCCCGGGACGGCTCTACGAGCAGTACTTC	CASAPGRLYEQYF
TRBV7-9	TRBJ2-7	.	TRBD1	TGTGCCAGCAGCCATACGCAGACAGGGCTCGACGAGCAGTACTTC	CASSHTQTGLDEQYF
TRBV2	TRBJ1-1	.	.	TGTGCCAGCAGTGAAGCCCGCCATGGACCTATTGGTCACACTGAAGCTTTCTTT	CASSEARHGPIGHTEAFF
TRBV27	TRBJ2-7	few	TRBD2	TGTGCCAGCAGTGGTAGCGGGGTCCTCTACGAGCAGTACTTC	CASSGSGVLYEQYF
TRBV7-8	TRBJ2-7	.	TRBD2	TGTGCCAGCAGCTTGCCAAGGCGCGGGGCGGGAGGCTACGAGCAGTACTTC	CASSLPRRGAGGYEQYF
TRBV10-1	TRBJ2-7	many	.	TGCGCCAGCAGCGGGGGTGTCACCTACGAGCAGTACTTC	CASSGGVTYEQYF
TRBV11-2	TRBJ2-5	many	.	TGTGCCAGCAGCTTAAGGGGGCAAGAGACCCAGTACTTC	CASSLRGQETQYF
TRBV20-1	TRBJ1-1	.	TRBD1	TGCAGTGCTTTGGACAGGGGATATGAAGCTTTCTTT	CSALDRGYEAFF
TRBV27	TRBJ2-7	few	.	TGTGCCAGCAGTCCGGGCCTCGGCTACGAGCAGTACTTC	CASSPGLGYEQYF
TRBV4-1	TRBJ2-3	few	TRBD1	TGCGCCAGCAGCCAAGAAGGGGGCTTGGATACGCAGTATTTT	CASSQEGGLDTQYF
TRBV5-1	TRBJ2-7	few	.	TGCGCCAGCAGCTTGAACCCCGCTGGGTCCTCCTACGAGCAGTACTTC	CASSLNPAGSSYEQYF
TRBV27	TRBJ2-3	many	TRBD2	TGTGCCAGCTCACGCCTGGGGACTAGCGGGAATACAGATACGCAGTATTTT	CASSRLGTSGNTDTQYF
TRBV5-1	TRBJ1-1	many	TRBD1	TGCGCCAGCAGCCCCGGACAGGGGAGCACTGAAGCTTTCTTT	CASSPGQGSTEAFF
TRBV29-1	TRBJ2-1	.	.	TGCAGCGTTGTAGGGACACTTCTCTCCTACAATGAGCAGTTCTTC	CSVVGTLLSYNEQFF
TRBV6-1	TRBJ2-1	few	TRBD2	TGTGCCAGCAGTGACGGGGCGGGAGCGGTTAATGAGCAGTTCTTC	CASSDGAGAVNEQFF
TRBV4-1	TRBJ1-1	many	TRBD1	TGCGCCAGCAGACAGGGGAGGGGTACTGAAGCTTTCTTT	CASRQGRGTEAFF
TRBV5-1	TRBJ2-1	few	TRBD2	TGCGCCAGCAGCTTGACGGCGGGAGGGGCCAATGAGCAGTTCTTC	CASSLTAGGANEQFF
TRBV10-1	TRBJ2-7	.	.	TGCGCCAGCCATTTGGCAGGCCCCTACGAGCAGTACTTC	CASHLAGPYEQYF
TRBV29-1	TRBJ2-1	many	.	TGCAGCGTTGAAGCCAGGACTGTTAATGAGCAGTTCTTC	CSVEARTVNEQFF
TRBV27	TRBJ1-2	few	.	TGTGCCAGCAGTTTATTTCCTTCGCTTGGCTACACCTTC	CASSLFPSLGYTF
TRBV7-9	TRBJ2-5	.	.	TGTGCCAGCAGCGGCCGCCTGGGCGGGGAGACCCAGTACTTC	CASSGRLGGETQYF
TRBV12-3/TRBV12-4	TRBJ1-1	.	.	TGTGCCAGCAGTGACCTGCGAGGGGACGCTGAAGCTTTCTTT	CASSDLRGDAEAFF
TRBV5-1	TRBJ2-7	.	TRBD1	TGCGCCAGCAGCTTGGGAGGGCAGGGGGCCGTCTACGAGCAGTACTTC	CASSLGGQGAVYEQYF
TRBV7-2	TRBJ2-1	few	TRBD2	TGTGCCAGCAGCTTAAACCCACTAGCGGGGGGGCAGACTGAGCAGTTCTTC	CASSLNPLAGGQTEQFF
TRBV14	TRBJ1-5	few	.	TGTGCCAGCAGCCACACAGGGTTCAATCAGCCCCAGCATTTT	CASSHTGFNQPQHF
TRBV12-3/TRBV12-4	TRBJ2-5	few	TRBD2	TGTGCCAGCAGTTTAGTAGCGGGGTACCAAGAGACCCAGTACTTC	CASSLVAGYQETQYF
TRBV7-8	TRBJ2-7	.	.	TGTGCCAGCAGCTCTGGGGGTGGGCGTGGAGAGCAGTACTTC	CASSSGGGRGEQYF
TRBV7-9	TRBJ2-3	few	.	TGTGCCTCCATGCAGGACACAGATACGCAGTATTTT	CASMQDTDTQYF
TRBV11-2	TRBJ2-5	.	.	TGTGCCAGCAGCTTAGATATGGAGACCCAGTACTTC	CASSLDMETQYF
TRBV7-9	TRBJ2-7	.	.	TGTGCCAGCAGCTTAGAAGTCAGGTCCTACGAGCAGTACTTC	CASSLEVRSYEQYF
TRBV27	TRBJ2-7	.	.	TGTGCCAGCGCTCCGGGTAGGGCCTACGAGCAGTACTTC	CASAPGRAYEQYF
TRBV7-2	TRBJ2-7	.	TRBD2	TGTGCCAGCAGCTTAGTCCTAGCGGGGGTTACTATTTACGAGCAGTACTTC	CASSLVLAGVTIYEQYF
TRBV12-3/TRBV12-4	TRBJ2-7	.	TRBD1	TGTGCCAGCAGTTTGGACAAGGGACAGTCACGCTCCTACGAGCAGTACTTC	CASSLDKGQSRSYEQYF
TRBV12-3/TRBV12-4	TRBJ2-7	.	.	TGTGCCAGCAGGTTAGCGCTACCAGACTACGAGCAGTACTTC	CASRLALPDYEQYF
TRBV4-2	TRBJ2-1	few	TRBD2	TGTGCCAGCAGCCAAGATACGGGACTAGGGATCGGCGATGAGCAGTTCTTC	CASSQDTGLGIGDEQFF